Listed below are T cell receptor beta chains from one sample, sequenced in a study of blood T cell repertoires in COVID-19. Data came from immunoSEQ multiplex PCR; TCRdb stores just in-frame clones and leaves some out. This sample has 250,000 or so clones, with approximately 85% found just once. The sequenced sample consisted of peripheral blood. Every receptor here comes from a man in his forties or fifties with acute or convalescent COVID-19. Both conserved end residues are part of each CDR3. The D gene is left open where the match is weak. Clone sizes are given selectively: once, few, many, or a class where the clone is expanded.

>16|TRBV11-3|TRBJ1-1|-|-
CASSLDRVRLNTEAFF
TGTGCCAGCAGCTTAGATCGGGTAAGGCTGAACACTGAAGCTTTCTTT
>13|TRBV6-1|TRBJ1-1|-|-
CASSELGRFGAFF
TGTGCCAGCAGTGAACTGGGCCGCTTTGGAGCTTTCTTT
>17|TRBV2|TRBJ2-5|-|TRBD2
CASNSGRLTNPQETQYF
TGTGCCAGTAATAGCGGGAGGCTAACAAACCCACAAGAGACCCAGTACTTC
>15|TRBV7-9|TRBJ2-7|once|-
CASSHRTEKYYEQYF
TGTGCCAGCAGCCACCGGACTGAAAAGTACTACGAGCAGTACTTC
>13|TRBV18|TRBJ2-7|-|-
CASSPDSSYEQYF
TGTGCCAGCTCACCCGACAGCTCCTACGAGCAGTACTTC
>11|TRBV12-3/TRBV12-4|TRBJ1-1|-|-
CASSFTYEAFF
TGTGCCAGCAGTTTTACATATGAAGCTTTCTTT
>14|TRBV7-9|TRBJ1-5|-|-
CASSTGGSNQPQHF
TGTGCCAGCAGCACTGGGGGGAGTAATCAGCCCCAGCATTTT
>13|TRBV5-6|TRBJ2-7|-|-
CASSLVPSYEQYF
TGTGCCAGCAGCTTGGTCCCATCCTACGAGCAGTACTTC
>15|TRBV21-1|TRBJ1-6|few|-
CASSFRDRPNSPLHF
TGTGCCAGCAGCTTCCGGGACAGGCCTAATTCACCCCTCCACTTT
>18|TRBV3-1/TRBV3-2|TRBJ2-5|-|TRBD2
CASRLGEGAGVEEETQYF
TGTGCCAGCAGACTTGGGGAAGGAGCGGGAGTTGAGGAAGAGACCCAGTACTTC
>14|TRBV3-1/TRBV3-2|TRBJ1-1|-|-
CASSQDSGGTEAFF
TGTGCCAGCAGCCAAGATTCGGGAGGCACTGAAGCTTTCTTT
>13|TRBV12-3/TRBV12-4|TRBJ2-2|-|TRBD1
CASSGDRDGELFF
TGTGCCAGCAGTGGCGACAGGGACGGGGAGCTGTTTTTT
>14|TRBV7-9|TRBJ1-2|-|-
CASSLVVVGSGYTF
TGTGCCAGCAGCTTAGTGGTTGTAGGGAGTGGCTACACCTTC
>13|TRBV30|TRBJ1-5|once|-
CAWSVQGVQPQHF
TGTGCCTGGAGTGTACAGGGAGTTCAGCCCCAGCATTTT
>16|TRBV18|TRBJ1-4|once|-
CASSPLKGKLNEKLFF
TGTGCCAGCTCACCACTAAAGGGGAAACTTAATGAAAAACTGTTTTTT
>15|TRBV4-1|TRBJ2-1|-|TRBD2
CASKELAGVYNEQFF
TGCGCCAGCAAAGAACTAGCGGGAGTGTACAATGAGCAGTTCTTC
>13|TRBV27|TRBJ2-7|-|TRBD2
CASGSGISYEQYF
TGTGCCAGCGGGAGCGGGATCTCCTACGAGCAGTACTTC
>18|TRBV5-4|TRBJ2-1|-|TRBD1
CASSSWGTGTGTYNEQFF
TGTGCCAGCAGCTCCTGGGGCACCGGGACAGGGACATACAATGAGCAGTTCTTC
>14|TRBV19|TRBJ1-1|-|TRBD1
CASSIKTGVTEAFF
TGTGCCAGTAGTATTAAGACAGGGGTCACTGAAGCTTTCTTT
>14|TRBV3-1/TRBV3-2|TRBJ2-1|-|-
CASSQDWGHNEQFF
TGTGCCAGCAGCCAAGATTGGGGGCACAATGAGCAGTTCTTC
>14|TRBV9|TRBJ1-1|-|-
CASSEGLDKTEAFF
TGTGCCAGCAGTGAGGGACTTGACAAAACTGAAGCTTTCTTT
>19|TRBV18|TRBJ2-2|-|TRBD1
CASSPPPGQGSSGAGELFF
TGTGCCAGCTCACCACCCCCGGGACAGGGGTCCTCGGGCGCCGGGGAGCTGTTTTTT
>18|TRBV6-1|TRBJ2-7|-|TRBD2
CASSDGLAGAGLAYEQYF
TGTGCCAGCAGTGATGGACTAGCGGGAGCGGGACTTGCCTACGAGCAGTACTTC
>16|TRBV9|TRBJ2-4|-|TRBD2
CASSPRLAGGKNIQYF
TGTGCCAGCAGCCCCCGACTAGCGGGTGGGAAAAACATTCAGTACTTC
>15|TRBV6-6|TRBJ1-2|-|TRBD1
CASSLPEGQGRGYTF
TGTGCCAGCAGTTTGCCCGAGGGACAGGGACGTGGCTACACCTTC
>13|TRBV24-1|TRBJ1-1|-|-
CATSEEANTEAFF
TGTGCCACCAGTGAAGAGGCGAACACTGAAGCTTTCTTT
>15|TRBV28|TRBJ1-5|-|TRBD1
CASSFESTGAQPQHF
TGTGCCAGCAGTTTTGAATCGACAGGGGCTCAGCCCCAGCATTTT
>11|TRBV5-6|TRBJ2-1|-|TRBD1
CASSFRDRGVF
TGTGCCAGCAGCTTTCGGGACAGGGGAGTCTTC
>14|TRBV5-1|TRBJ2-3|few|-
CASSTGDSSDTQYF
TGCGCCAGCAGCACGGGGGACTCTTCAGATACGCAGTATTTT
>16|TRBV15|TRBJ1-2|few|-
CATSREGQGLFYGYTF
TGTGCCACCAGCAGAGAGGGGCAGGGCTTGTTTTATGGCTACACCTTC
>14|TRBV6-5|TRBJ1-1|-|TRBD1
CASRQRQGNTEAFF
TGTGCCAGTCGTCAAAGACAGGGAAATACTGAAGCTTTCTTT
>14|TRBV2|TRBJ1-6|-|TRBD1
CASSVLTGVSPLHF
TGTGCCAGCAGTGTCCTGACAGGGGTTTCACCCCTCCACTTT
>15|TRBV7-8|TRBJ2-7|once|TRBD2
CASSAKLADSYEQYF
TGTGCCAGCAGCGCGAAACTAGCGGACTCCTACGAGCAGTACTTC
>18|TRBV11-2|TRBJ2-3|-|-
CASSLDQPGVLGTDTQYF
TGTGCCAGCAGCTTAGATCAACCGGGAGTTTTGGGCACAGATACGCAGTATTTT
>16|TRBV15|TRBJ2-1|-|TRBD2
CATSRDLTSAYNEQFF
TGTGCCACCAGCAGGGACCTGACTAGCGCGTACAATGAGCAGTTCTTC
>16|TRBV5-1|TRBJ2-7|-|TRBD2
CASSPGLAGGRGEQYF
TGCGCCAGCAGCCCCGGACTAGCGGGCGGGAGAGGGGAGCAGTACTTC
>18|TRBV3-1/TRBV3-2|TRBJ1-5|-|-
CASSPGSLKGDLNQPQHF
TGTGCCAGCAGCCCGGGCAGTCTTAAAGGGGACTTAAATCAGCCCCAGCATTTT
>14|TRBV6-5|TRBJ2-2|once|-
CASKGRSDTGELFF
TGTGCCAGCAAGGGGCGCAGCGACACCGGGGAGCTGTTTTTT
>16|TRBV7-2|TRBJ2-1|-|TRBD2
CASSLALAGGDNEQFF
TGTGCCAGCAGCCTCGCCCTAGCGGGGGGAGACAATGAGCAGTTCTTC
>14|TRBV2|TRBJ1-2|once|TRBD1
CASNLQGQNYGYTF
TGTGCCAGCAACTTACAGGGACAGAACTATGGCTACACCTTC
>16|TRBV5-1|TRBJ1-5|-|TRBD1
CASSPGTGNSNQPQHF
TGCGCCAGCAGCCCTGGGACAGGGAATAGCAATCAGCCCCAGCATTTT
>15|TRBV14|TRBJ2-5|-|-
CASSQDRLGPGTQYF
TGTGCCAGCAGCCAAGATCGGCTCGGCCCAGGGACCCAGTACTTC
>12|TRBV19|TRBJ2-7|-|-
CASSQQGYEQYF
TGTGCCAGTAGTCAACAGGGCTACGAGCAGTACTTC
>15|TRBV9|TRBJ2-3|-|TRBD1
CASSSRTGGTDTQYF
TGTGCCAGCAGCTCCAGGACAGGTGGAACAGATACGCAGTATTTT
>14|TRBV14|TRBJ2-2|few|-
CASNQGLFTGELFF
TGTGCCAGCAACCAGGGACTCTTCACCGGGGAGCTGTTTTTT
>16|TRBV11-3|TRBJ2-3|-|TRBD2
CASSSGAGVSTDTQYF
TGTGCCAGCAGCTCTGGGGCGGGAGTGAGCACAGATACGCAGTATTTT
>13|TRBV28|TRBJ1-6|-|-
CASSTDPNSPLHF
TGTGCCAGCAGTACAGACCCCAATTCACCCCTCCACTTT
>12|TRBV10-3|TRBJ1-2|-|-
CAISDHQFGYTF
TGTGCCATCAGTGATCATCAGTTTGGCTACACCTTC